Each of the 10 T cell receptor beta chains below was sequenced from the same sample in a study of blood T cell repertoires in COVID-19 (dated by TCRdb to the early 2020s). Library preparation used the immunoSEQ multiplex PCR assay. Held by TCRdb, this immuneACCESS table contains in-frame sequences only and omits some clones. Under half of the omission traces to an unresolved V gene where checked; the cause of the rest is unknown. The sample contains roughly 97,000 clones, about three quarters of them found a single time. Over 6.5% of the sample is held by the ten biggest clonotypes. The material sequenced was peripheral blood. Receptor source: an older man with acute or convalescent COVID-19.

The CDR3 DNA is TGTGCCAGCGCCCAAGGTGCAGGGAACACCGGGGAGCTGTTTTTT. The encoded protein is CASAQGAGNTGELFF. The chain carries TRBV18 and TRBJ2-2; D not certain. This CDR3 is built from 15 residues. The germline V gene has CDR1 KGHSH and CDR2 LQKENI. V lost 8 bases, J lost 1 base, and 14 bases lay in between. Full variable domain (remainder filled in from reference TRBV18 and TRBJ2-2): NAGVMQNPRHLVRRRGQEARLRCSPMKGHSHVYWYRQLPEEGLKFMVYLQKENIIDESGMPKERFSAEFPKEGPSILRIQQVVRGDSAAYFCASAQGAGNTGELFFGEGSRLTVL.

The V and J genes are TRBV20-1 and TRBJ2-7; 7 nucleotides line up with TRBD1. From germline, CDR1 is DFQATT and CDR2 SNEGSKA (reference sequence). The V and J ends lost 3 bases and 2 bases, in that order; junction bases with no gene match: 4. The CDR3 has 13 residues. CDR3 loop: CSASRDRTYEQYV. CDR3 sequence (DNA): TGCAGTGCTAGTAGGGACAGAACCTACGAGCAGTACGTC.

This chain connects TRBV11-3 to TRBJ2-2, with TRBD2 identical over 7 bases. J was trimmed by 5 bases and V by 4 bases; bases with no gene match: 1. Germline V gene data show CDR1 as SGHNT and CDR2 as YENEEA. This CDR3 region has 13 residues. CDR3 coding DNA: TGTGCCAGCAGCTCGCGGGGGACCGGGGAGCTGTTTTTT. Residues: CASSSRGTGELFF.

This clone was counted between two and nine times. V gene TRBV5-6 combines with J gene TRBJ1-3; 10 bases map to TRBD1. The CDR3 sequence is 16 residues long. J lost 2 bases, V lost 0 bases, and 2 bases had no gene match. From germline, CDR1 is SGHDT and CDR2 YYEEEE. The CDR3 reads CASSLAGTGAGNTIYF. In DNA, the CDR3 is TGTGCCAGCAGCTTGGCCGGGACAGGGGCTGGAAACACCATATATTTT.

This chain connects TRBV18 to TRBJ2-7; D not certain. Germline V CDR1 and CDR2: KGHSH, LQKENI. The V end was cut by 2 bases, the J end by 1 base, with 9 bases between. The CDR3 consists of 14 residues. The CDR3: CASSPWQDSYEQYF. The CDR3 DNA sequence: TGTGCCAGCTCACCATGGCAGGATTCCTACGAGCAGTACTTC.

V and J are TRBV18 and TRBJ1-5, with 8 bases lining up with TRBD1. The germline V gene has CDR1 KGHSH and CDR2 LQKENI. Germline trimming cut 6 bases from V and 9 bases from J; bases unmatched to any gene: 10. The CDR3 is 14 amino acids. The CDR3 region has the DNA TGTGCCAGCTCTCCGGGACAGGAGCGCCGGCCCCAGCATTTT. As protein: CASSPGQERRPQHF.

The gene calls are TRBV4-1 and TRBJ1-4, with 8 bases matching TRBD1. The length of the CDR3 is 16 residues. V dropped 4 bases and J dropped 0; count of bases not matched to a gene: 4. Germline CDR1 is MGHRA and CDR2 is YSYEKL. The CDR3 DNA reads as TGCGCCAGCAGCCTGGGACAGGCAACAACTAATGAAAAACTGTTTTTT. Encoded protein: CASSLGQATTNEKLFF.

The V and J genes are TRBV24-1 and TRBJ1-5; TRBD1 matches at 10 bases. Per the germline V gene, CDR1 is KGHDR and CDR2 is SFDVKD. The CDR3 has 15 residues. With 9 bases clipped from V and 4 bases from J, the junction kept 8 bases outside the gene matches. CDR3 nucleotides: TGTGCCACCCAGACAGGGGGCAACGAAAATCAGCCCCAGCATTTT. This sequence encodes CATQTGGNENQPQHF.

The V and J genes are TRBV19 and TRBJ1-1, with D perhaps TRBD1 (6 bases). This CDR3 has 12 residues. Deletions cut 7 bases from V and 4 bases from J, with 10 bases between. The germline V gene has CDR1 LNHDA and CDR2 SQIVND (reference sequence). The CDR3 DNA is TGTGCCAGTACGCAGGGGCCCACTGAAGCTTTCTTT. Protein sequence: CASTQGPTEAFF.

For the CDR3, the DNA is TGTGCCAGCAGCTTAGGGACAGTTTACCAAGAGACCCAGTACTTC. Its protein product is CASSLGTVYQETQYF. The rearrangement uses TRBV7-7 and TRBJ2-5; D may be TRBD1 (6 bases). V was clipped by 1 base and J by 0 bases, with 9 bases between them. This CDR3 region has 15 residues. Germline loops: CDR1 SSHAT, CDR2 FNYEAQ (reference sequence).